The sequence of this TCR beta chain was determined in a study of T cell responses to AZD1222 COVID-19 vaccine. Study-wide background: Samples with a second dose at about 4 or about 12 weeks were pooled together.

Germline V gene data show CDR1 as SQVTM and CDR2 as ANQGSEA. V shed 4 bases and J shed 4 bases, with 7 bases lying between them. The CDR3 has 11 amino acids. Using immunoSEQ multiplex PCR, the repertoire was profiled, and TCRdb retains in-frame clones only, with some absent. The sample holds more than 110,000 clones, 92% seen once. Study-wide results and limits: In all cases, repertoires were sampled only after the peak T cell response. Donor demographics were predominantly white British with a female majority; clonal diversity may be underestimated.

About this clone itself: Its antigen remains unidentified.

This chain uses TRBV29-1 with TRBJ1-1; a weak D match, TRBD1 (6 bases). The sequences come from peripheral blood, collected on day 0 of AZD1222 vaccination. This clonotype originated in an adult in good health. The CDR3 loop is CSVGGGTEAFF. CDR3 in DNA: TGCAGCGTTGGAGGGGGCACTGAAGCTTTCTTT.